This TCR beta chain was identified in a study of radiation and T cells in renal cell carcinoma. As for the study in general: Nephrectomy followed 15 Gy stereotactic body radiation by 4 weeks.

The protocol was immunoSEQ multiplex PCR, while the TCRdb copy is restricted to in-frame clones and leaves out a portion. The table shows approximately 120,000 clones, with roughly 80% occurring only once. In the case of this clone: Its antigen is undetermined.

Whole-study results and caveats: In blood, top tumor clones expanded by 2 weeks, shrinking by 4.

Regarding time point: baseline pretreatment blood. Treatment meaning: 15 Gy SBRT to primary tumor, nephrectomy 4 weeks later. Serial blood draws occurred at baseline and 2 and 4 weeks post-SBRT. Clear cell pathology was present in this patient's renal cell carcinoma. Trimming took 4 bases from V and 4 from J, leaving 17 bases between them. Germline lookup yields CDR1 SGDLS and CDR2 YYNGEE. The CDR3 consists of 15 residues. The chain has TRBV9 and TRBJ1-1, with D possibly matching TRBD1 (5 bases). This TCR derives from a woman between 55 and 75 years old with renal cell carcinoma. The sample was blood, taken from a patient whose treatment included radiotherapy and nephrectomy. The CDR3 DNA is TGTGCCAGCAGCATCCCAGGGTCCTCAGGCACTGAAGCTTTCTTT. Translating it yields CASSIPGSSGTEAFF. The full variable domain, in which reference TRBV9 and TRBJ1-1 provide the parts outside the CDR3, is DSGVTQTPKHLITATGQRVTLRCSPRSGDLSVYWYQQSLDQGLQFLIQYYNGEERAKGNILERFSAQQFPDLHSELNLSSLELGDSALYFCASSIPGSSGTEAFFGQGTRLTVV.